The text below deals with one T cell receptor (beta chain). The target antigen is unknown. The data belong to a study of monozygotic twins with inflammatory bowel disease. In germline, CDR1 is MDHEN, CDR2 SYDVKM. CDR3 length: 14 residues. Study-level findings and limits: No one strong IBD-associated signal or clonotype was supported.

Making cDNA involved eight separate reactions per sample. With the 5' RACE reads reprocessed, TCRdb shows one record per CDR3 protein and no DNA. Its listing shows hundreds of thousands of distinct CDR3 sequences. Total RNA isolation used whole blood (no T cell sorting was performed). Specimen: blood. The chain uses TRBV28 and TRBJ2-1; the D call from TCRdb, TRBD2, cannot be confirmed without DNA. This sequence originates from a human donor with ulcerative colitis or Crohn's disease, or a healthy co-twin of an affected twin (not recorded which). The CDR3 loop is CASGGPLGHNEQFF.